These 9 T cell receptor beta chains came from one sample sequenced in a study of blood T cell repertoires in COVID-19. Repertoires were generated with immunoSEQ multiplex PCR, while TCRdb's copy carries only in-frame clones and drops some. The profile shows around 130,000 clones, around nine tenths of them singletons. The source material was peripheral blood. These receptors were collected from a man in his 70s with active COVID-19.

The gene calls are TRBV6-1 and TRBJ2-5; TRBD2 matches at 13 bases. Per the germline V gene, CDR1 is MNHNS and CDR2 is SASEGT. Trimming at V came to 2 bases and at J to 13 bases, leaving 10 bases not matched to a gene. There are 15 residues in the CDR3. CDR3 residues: CASSERTLAGGFWYF. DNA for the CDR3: TGTGCCAGCAGTGAAAGGACACTAGCGGGAGGGTTTTGGTACTTC.

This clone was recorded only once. The CDR3: CASSSTGLAGMYQETQYF. CDR3 nucleotides: TGTGCCAGCAGTTCCACAGGACTAGCGGGGATGTACCAAGAGACCCAGTACTTC. The rearrangement joins TRBV28 to TRBJ2-5; 12 bases line up with TRBD2. Trimming cost V 4 bases and J 0 bases; bases outside gene matches: 9. This CDR3 is built from 18 residues. In germline, CDR1 is MDHEN, CDR2 SYDVKM. The variable domain in full, with the rest retrieved from reference TRBV28 and TRBJ2-5, is DVKVTQSSRYLVKRTGEKVFLECVQDMDHENMFWYRQDPGLGLRLIYFSYDVKMKEKGDIPEGYSVSREKKERFSLILESASTNQTSMYLCASSSTGLAGMYQETQYFGPGTRLLVL.

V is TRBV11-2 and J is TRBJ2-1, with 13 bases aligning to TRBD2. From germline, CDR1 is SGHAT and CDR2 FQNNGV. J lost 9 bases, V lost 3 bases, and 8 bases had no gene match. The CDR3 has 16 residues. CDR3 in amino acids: CASSLGLAGPAGEQFF. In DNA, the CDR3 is TGTGCCAGCAGCTTGGGACTAGCGGGACCGGCCGGTGAGCAGTTCTTC.

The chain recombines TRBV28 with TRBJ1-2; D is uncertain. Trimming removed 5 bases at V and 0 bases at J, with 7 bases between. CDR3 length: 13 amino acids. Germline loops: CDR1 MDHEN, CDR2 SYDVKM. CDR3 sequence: CASSPSSNYGYTF. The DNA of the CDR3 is TGTGCCAGCAGTCCCTCCTCTAACTATGGCTACACCTTC.

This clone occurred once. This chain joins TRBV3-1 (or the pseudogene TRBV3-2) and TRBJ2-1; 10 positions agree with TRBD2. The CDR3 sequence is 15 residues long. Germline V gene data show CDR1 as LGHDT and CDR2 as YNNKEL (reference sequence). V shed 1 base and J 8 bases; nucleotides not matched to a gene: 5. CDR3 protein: CASSQGGTSVHEQFF. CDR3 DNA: TGTGCCAGCAGCCAAGGCGGGACTAGCGTCCATGAGCAGTTCTTC.

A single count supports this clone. The CDR3 region is CASSLGGGQNTGELFF. For the CDR3, the DNA is TGCGCCAGCAGCTTGGGAGGGGGACAAAACACCGGGGAGCTGTTTTTT. V and J are TRBV5-1 and TRBJ2-2; D perhaps matches TRBD1 (6 bases). The CDR3 runs to 16 residues. V lost 0 bases to trimming and J lost 2 bases, with 11 bases between them. CDR1 and CDR2 (germline): SGHRS, YFSETQ.

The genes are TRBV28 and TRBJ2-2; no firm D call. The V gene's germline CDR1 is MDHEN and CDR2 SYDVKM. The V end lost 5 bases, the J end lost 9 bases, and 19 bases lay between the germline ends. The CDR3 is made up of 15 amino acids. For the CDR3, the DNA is TGTGCCAGCAGTCCCGGCGGCAACCCCTCCCGGGAGCTGTTTTTT. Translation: CASSPGGNPSRELFF.

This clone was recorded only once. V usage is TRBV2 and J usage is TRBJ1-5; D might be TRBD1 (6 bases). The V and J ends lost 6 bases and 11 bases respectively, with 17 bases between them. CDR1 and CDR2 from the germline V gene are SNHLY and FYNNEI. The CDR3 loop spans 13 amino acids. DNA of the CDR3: TGTGCCAGCAGGACAGGAGGTTTGCAAGCCCAGCATTTT. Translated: CASRTGGLQAQHF.

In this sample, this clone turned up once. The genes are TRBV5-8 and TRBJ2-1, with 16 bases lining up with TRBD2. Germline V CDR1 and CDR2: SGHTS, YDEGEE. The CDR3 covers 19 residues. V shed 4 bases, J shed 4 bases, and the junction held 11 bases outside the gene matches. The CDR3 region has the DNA TGTGCCAGCAGCCCGGGGACTAGCGGGAGGGCCATGGCGTACAATGAGCAGTTCTTC. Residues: CASSPGTSGRAMAYNEQFF.